A selection of T cell receptor beta chains follows, all from one sample in a study of CD8+ T cells in alopecia areata. Libraries were prepared by immunoSEQ multiplex PCR; TCRdb keeps only in-frame clonotypes and omits some of them. The repertoire holds a few hundred thousand clones, with roughly two thirds as singletons. Specimen: CD4+ T cells sorted from blood, collected at week 0. The receptor set was obtained from a human donor with alopecia areata. Both conserved end residues are part of each CDR3. A D gene is named only where the DNA matches it firmly. Some rows have no size entry. The others give once, few or many, or a class for an expanded clone.

V,J,size,D,DNA,CDR3
TRBV25-1,TRBJ2-4,few,NA,TGTGCCAGCAGTGAATGGGGGACAGCCAAAAACATTCAGTACTTC,CASSEWGTAKNIQYF
TRBV30,TRBJ2-7,once,NA,TGTGCCTGGAGAAAGGACCTAAGGGAGCAGTACTTC,CAWRKDLREQYF
TRBV5-1,TRBJ2-3,NA,NA,TGCGCCAGCAGCTTGTTGGGGAGCACAGATACGCAGTATTTT,CASSLLGSTDTQYF
TRBV5-1,TRBJ2-5,few,TRBD2,TGCGCCAGCAGCGAGGGACTAGCGGGAGAGACCCAGTACTTC,CASSEGLAGETQYF
TRBV25-1,TRBJ1-1,once,NA,TGTGCCAGCACCGAGGCGGGGGCCAACACTGAAGCTTTCTTT,CASTEAGANTEAFF
TRBV30,TRBJ2-1,NA,TRBD1,TGTGCCGGGACAGGACAATACAATGAGCAGTTCTTC,CAGTGQYNEQFF
TRBV29-1,TRBJ2-2,NA,NA,TGCAGCGTAACGTCTTCTCGGACCGGGGAGCTGTTTTTT,CSVTSSRTGELFF
TRBV18,TRBJ1-2,NA,NA,TGTGCCAGCTCACCACGGGCAACAGGGCCGAGTACTTATGGCTACACCTTC,CASSPRATGPSTYGYTF
TRBV18,TRBJ2-3,NA,TRBD1,TGTGCCAGCTCCCCGGACAGGGTTGTGTATTTT,CASSPDRVVYF
TRBV7-9,TRBJ2-7,NA,NA,TGTGCCAGCAGCTTAGCGTGGACCTACGAGCAGTACTTC,CASSLAWTYEQYF
TRBV4-3,TRBJ1-5,NA,TRBD1,TGCGCCAGCAGCCAAGACAGGGGGTGGGATCAGCCCCAGCATTTT,CASSQDRGWDQPQHF
TRBV5-1,TRBJ2-7,once,TRBD1,TGCGCCAGCAGCGAGGACAGGGTTTCCTACGAGCAGTACTTC,CASSEDRVSYEQYF
TRBV11-2,TRBJ1-1,NA,TRBD1,TGTGCCAGCAGCTTACAGGGGGCGAACACTGAAGCTTTCTTT,CASSLQGANTEAFF
TRBV29-1,TRBJ2-1,NA,TRBD1,TGCAGCGTAGGTAGGACAGGGGAGGGGGAGCAGTTCTTC,CSVGRTGEGEQFF
TRBV30,TRBJ2-5,NA,NA,TGTGCCTGGATGGGCAGTTGGTTTGGTTCCGAGACCCAGTACTTC,CAWMGSWFGSETQYF
TRBV4-1,TRBJ1-1,NA,NA,TGCGCCAGCAGCCAAGGAGGGGCGCGAACTGAAGCTTTCTTT,CASSQGGARTEAFF